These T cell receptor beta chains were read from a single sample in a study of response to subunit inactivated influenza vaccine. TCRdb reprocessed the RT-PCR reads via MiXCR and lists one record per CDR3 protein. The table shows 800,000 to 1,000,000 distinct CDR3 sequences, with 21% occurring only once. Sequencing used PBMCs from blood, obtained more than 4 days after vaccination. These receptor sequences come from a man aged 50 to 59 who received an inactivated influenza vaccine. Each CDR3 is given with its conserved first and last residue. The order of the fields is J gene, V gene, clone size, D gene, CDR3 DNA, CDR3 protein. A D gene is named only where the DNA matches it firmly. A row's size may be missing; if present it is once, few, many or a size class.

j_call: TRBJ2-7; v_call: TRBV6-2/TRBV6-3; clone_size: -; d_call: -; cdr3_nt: TGTGCCAGCAGGAAAGAGCCCTACGAGCAGTACTTC; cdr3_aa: CASRKEPYEQYF
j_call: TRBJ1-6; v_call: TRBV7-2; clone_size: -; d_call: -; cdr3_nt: TGTGCCAGCACGAGGGGGGGTGAAGGCCCCCTCCACTTT; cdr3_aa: CASTRGGEGPLHF
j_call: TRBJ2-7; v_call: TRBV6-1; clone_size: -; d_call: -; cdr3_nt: TGTGCCAGCAGCGACAACATGGGATACGAGCAGTACTTC; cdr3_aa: CASSDNMGYEQYF
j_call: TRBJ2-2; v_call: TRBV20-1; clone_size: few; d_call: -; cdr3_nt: TGCAGTGCCCTGGACACCTCGAACACCGGGGAGCTGTTTTTT; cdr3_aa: CSALDTSNTGELFF
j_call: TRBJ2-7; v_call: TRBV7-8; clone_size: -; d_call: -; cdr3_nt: TGTGCCAGCAGCTTAGGGGGTGCATTCGAGCAGTACTTC; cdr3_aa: CASSLGGAFEQYF
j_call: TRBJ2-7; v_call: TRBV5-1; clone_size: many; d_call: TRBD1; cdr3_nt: TGTGCCAGCAGCTTGGGGACAGATTCCTACGAGCAGTACTTC; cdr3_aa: CASSLGTDSYEQYF
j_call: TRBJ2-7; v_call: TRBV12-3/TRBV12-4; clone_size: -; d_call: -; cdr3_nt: TGTGCCAGCGGGTCGATGGGCATCAAGGGATACTACGAGCAGTACTTC; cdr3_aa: CASGSMGIKGYYEQYF
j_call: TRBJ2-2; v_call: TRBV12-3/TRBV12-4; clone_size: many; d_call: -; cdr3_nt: TGTGCCAGCAGCCAAGGGGGGGAGTTCACCGGGGAGCTGTTTTTT; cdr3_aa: CASSQGGEFTGELFF
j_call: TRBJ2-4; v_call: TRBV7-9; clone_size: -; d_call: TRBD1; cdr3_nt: TGTGCCAGCAGCCAAGCAGGACAGGGGTTCAGAAACATTCAGTACTTC; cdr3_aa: CASSQAGQGFRNIQYF
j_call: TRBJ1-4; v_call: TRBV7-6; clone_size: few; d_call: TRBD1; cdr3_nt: TGTGCCAGCAGCTTACATCCGGGACAGGGTGTTACAACTAATGAAAAACTGTTTTTT; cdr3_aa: CASSLHPGQGVTTNEKLFF
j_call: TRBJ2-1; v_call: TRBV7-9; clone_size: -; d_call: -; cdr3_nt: TGTGCCAGCAGCCCACAGGGTGACAATGAGCAGTTCTTC; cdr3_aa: CASSPQGDNEQFF
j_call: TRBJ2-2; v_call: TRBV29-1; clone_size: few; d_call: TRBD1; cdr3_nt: TGCAGCGTTTGGGACAGGGTGAGCACCGGGGAGCTGTTTTTT; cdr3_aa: CSVWDRVSTGELFF
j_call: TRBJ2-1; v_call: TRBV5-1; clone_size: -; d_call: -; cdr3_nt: TGCGCCAGCAGCTTGCATCGCAGGGACTACAATGAGCAGTTCTTC; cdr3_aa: CASSLHRRDYNEQFF
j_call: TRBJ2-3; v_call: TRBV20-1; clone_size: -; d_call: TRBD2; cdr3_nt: TGCAGTGCCGAGCCCCTAGCGGGAGGGCCGGAGACGCAGTATTTT; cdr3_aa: CSAEPLAGGPETQYF
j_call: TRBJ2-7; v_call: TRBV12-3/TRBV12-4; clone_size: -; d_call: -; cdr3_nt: TGTGCCAGCAGTTTTGGACAGTCTCTAGTCTACGAGCAGTACTTC; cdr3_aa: CASSFGQSLVYEQYF
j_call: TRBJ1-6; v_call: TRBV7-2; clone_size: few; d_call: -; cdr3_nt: TGTGCCAGCAGCTTAGGGGCTACTTCACCCCTCCACTTT; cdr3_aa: CASSLGATSPLHF
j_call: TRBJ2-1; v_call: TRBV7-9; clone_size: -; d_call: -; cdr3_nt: TGTGCCAGCAGCTCCAGGAGCGACCGGTTCCATGAGCAGTTCTTC; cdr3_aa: CASSSRSDRFHEQFF
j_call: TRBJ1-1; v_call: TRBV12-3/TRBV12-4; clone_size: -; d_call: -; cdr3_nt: TGTGCCAGCAGTTCCCGGGGGTTGAACACTGAAGCTTTCTTT; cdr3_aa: CASSSRGLNTEAFF
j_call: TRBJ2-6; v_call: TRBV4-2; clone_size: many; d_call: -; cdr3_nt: TGTGCCAGCAGCCAAGAGTGGGGTCCGGGGGCCAACGTCCTGACTTTC; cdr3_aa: CASSQEWGPGANVLTF
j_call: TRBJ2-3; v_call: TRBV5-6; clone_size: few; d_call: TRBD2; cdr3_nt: TGTGCCAGCAGCTATGGGACTAGCGGGTCCCCCGATACGCAGTATTTT; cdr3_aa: CASSYGTSGSPDTQYF
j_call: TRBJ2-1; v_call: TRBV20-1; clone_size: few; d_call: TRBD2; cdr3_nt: TGCAGTGCTTTTACTAGCGGGGGGGCAAATGAGCAGTTCTTC; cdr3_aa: CSAFTSGGANEQFF
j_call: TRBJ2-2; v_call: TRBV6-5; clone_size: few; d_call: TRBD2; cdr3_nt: TGTGCCAGCAGTTACTCGATTGGACTAGCGGGCGGGGAGCTGTTTTTT; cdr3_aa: CASSYSIGLAGGELFF
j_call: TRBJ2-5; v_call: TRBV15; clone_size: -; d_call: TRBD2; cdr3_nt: TGTGCCACCAGCGATTTAGGGACTAGCGGCCAAGAGACCCAGTACTTC; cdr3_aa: CATSDLGTSGQETQYF
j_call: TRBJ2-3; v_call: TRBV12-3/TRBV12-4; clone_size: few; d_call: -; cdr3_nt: TGTGCCAGCAGTGACCTAAGCGGCGATACGCAGTATTTT; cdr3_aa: CASSDLSGDTQYF
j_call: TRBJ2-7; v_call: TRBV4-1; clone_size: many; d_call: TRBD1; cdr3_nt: TGCGCCAGCAGCCAAGGGGTTTTAGGCGGGACAGGGAGCTACGAGCAGTACTTC; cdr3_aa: CASSQGVLGGTGSYEQYF
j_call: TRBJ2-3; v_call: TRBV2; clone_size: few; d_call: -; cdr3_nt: TGTGCCAGCAGTGTTCGTCTGCGAGATACGCAGTATTTT; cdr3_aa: CASSVRLRDTQYF
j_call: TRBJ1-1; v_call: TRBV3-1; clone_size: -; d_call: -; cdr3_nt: TGTGCCAGCAGCCAAATTGAAGGGAACACTGAAGCTTTCTTT; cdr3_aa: CASSQIEGNTEAFF